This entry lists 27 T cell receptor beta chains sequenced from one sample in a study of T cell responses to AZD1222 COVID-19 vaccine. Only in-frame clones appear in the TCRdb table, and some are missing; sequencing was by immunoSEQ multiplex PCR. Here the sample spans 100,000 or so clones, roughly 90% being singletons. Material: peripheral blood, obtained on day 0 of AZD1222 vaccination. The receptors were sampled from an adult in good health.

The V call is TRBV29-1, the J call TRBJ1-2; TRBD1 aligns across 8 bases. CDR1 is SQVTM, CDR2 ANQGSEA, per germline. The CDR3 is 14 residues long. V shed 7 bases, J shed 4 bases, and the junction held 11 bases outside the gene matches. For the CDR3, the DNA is TGCAGCGGCTTCTATCAGGGGGCGGGCTATGGCTACACCTTC. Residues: CSGFYQGAGYGYTF.

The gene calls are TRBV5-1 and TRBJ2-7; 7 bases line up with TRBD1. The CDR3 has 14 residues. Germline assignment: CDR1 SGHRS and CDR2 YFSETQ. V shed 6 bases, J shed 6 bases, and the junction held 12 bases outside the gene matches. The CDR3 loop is CASTAGTARLEQYF. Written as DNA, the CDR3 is TGCGCCAGCACCGCCGGGACAGCCCGTCTCGAGCAGTACTTC.

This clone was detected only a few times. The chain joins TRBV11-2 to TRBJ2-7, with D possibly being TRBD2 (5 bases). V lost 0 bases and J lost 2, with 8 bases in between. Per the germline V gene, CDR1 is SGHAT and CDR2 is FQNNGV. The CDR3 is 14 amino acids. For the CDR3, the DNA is TGTGCCAGCAGCTTAGATCTGACTACCTACGAGCAGTACTTC. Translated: CASSLDLTTYEQYF.

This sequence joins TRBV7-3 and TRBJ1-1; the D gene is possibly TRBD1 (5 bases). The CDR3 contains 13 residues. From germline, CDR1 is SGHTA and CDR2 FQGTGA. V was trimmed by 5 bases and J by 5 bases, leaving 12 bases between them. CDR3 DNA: TGTGCCAGCAGCGCCCCAGGGAGAACTGAAGCTTTCTTT. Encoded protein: CASSAPGRTEAFF.

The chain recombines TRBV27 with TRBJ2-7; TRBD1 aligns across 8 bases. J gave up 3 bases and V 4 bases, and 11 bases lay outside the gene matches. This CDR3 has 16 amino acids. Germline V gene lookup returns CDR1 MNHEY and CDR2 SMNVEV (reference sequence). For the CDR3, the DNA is TGTGCCAGCAGTTACGGACAGGGTAGAGGGATCTACGAGCAGTACTTC. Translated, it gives CASSYGQGRGIYEQYF.

The CDR3 DNA reads as TGTGCCAGCAGCGTAGGTGGGAAGTATGGCTACACCTTC. Translating gives CASSVGGKYGYTF. The rearrangement links TRBV9 to TRBJ1-2; D unclear. CDR1 and CDR2 (germline): SGDLS, YYNGEE. The CDR3 runs 13 residues. V was pared by 0 bases and J by 5 bases, with 8 bases between.

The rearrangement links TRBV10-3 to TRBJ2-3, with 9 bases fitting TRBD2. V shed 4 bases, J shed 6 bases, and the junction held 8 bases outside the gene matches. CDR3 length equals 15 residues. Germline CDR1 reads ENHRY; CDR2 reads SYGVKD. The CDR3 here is CAISGASGNDDTQYF. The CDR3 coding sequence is TGTGCCATCAGTGGGGCTAGCGGGAACGATGATACGCAGTATTTT.

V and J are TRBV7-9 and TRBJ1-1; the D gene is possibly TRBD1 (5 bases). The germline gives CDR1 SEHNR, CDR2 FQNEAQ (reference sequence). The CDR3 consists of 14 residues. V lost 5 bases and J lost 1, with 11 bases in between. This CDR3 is CASSKGAANTEAFF. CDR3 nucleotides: TGTGCCAGCAGCAAAGGGGCAGCGAACACTGAAGCTTTCTTT.

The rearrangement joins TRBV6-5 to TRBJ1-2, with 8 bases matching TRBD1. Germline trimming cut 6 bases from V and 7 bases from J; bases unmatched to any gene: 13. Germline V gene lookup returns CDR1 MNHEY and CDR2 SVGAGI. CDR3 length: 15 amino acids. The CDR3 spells CASSLSWTGISGYTF. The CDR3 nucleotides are TGTGCCAGCAGCCTCAGCTGGACAGGGATCTCTGGCTACACCTTC.

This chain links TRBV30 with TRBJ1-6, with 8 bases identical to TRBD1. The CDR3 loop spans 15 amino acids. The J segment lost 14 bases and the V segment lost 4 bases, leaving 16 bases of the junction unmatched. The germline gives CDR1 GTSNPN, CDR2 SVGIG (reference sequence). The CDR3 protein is CAWTPDLRQGNTLHF. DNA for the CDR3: TGTGCCTGGACTCCTGATCTTCGACAGGGGAACACCCTCCACTTT.

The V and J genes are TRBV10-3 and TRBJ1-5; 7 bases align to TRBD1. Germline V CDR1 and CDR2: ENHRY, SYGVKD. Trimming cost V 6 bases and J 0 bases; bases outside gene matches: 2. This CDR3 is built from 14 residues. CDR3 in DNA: TGTGCCATCAGGGGACAGAATAGCAATCAGCCCCAGCATTTT. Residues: CAIRGQNSNQPQHF.

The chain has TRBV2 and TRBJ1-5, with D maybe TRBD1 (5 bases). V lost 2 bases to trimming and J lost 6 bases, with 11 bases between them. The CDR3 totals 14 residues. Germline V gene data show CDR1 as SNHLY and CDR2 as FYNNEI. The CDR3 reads CASSEWRGSQPQHF. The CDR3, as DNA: TGTGCCAGCAGTGAATGGAGGGGTAGTCAGCCCCAGCATTTT.

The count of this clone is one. CDR3: CASSFKANTEAFF. For the CDR3, the DNA is TGTGCCAGCAGTTTCAAAGCGAACACTGAAGCTTTCTTT. V usage is TRBV12-3 or TRBV12-4 and J usage is TRBJ1-1; no clear D gene. With 3 bases removed from V and 1 base from J, the gap between germline ends came to 6 bases. The CDR3 loop spans 13 amino acids.

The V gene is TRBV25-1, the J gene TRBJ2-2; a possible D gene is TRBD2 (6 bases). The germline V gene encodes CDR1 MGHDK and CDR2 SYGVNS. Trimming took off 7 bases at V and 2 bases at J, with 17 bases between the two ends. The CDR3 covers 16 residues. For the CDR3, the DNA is TGTGCCAGCACTCCGGGACTGCCAATCAACACCGGGGAGCTGTTTTTT. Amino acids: CASTPGLPINTGELFF.

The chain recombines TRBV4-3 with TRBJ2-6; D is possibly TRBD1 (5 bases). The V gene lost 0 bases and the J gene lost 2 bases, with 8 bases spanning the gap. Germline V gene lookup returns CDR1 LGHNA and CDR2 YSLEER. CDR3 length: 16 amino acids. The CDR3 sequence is CASSQDQGTGANVLTF. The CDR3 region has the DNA TGCGCCAGCAGCCAAGACCAGGGAACTGGGGCCAACGTCCTGACTTTC.

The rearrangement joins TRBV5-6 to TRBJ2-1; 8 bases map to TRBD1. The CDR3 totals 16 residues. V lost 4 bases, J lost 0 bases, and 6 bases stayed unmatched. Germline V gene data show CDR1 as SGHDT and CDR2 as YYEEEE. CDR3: CASSTYRGYSYNEQFF. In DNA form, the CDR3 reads TGTGCCAGCAGCACCTACAGGGGGTACTCCTACAATGAGCAGTTCTTC.

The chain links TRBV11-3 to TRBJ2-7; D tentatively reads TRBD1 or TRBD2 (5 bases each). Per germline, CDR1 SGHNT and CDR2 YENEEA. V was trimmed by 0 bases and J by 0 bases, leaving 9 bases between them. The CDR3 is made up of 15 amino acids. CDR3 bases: TGTGCCAGCAGCTTAGACGGGACCCTCTCCTACGAGCAGTACTTC. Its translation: CASSLDGTLSYEQYF.

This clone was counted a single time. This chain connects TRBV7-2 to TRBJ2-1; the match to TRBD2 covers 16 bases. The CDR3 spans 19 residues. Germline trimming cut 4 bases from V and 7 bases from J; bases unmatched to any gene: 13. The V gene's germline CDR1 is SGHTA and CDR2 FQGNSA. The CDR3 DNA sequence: TGTGCCAGCAGCTCACCGGGACTAGCGGGAGGGAGGTCAGAGAATGAGCAGTTCTTC. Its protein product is CASSSPGLAGGRSENEQFF. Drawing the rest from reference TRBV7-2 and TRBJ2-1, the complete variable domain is GAGVSQSPSNKVTEKGKDVELRCDPISGHTALYWYRQSLGQGLEFLIYFQGNSAPDKSGLPSDRFSAERTGGSVSTLTIQRTQQEDSAVYLCASSSPGLAGGRSENEQFFGPGTRLTVL.

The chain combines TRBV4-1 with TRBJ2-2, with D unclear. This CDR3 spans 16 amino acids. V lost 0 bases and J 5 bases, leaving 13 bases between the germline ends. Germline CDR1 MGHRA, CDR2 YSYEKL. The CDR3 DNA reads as TGCGCCAGCAGCCAAGATTGGGCCACAAGGACCGGGGAGCTGTTTTTT. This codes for CASSQDWATRTGELFF.

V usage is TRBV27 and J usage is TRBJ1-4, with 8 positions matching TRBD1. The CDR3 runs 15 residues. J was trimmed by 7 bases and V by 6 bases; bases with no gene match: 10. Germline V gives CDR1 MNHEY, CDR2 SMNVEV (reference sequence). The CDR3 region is CASRHDRGGSEKLFF. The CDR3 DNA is TGTGCCAGCAGGCATGACAGGGGAGGGAGTGAAAAACTGTTTTTT.

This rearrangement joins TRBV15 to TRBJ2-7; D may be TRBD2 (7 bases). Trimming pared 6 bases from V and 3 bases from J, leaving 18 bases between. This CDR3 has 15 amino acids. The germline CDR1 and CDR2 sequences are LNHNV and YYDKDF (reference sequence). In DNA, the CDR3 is TGTGCCACCAGTAAGGCGGGGGCGTTACACTACGAGCAGTACTTC. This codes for CATSKAGALHYEQYF.

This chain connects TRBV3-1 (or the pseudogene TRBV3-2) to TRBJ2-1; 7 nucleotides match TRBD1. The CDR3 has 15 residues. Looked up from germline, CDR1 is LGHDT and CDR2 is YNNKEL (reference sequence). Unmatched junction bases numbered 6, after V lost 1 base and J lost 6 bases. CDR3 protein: CASSQGGGCTNEQFF. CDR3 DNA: TGTGCCAGCAGCCAAGGAGGGGGCTGCACCAATGAGCAGTTCTTC.

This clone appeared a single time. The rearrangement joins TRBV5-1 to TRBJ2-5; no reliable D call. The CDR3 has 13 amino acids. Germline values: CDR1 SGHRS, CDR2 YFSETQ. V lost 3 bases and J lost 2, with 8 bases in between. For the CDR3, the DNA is TGCGCCAGCAGCTCTCAACGTCAAGAGACCCAGTACTTC. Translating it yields CASSSQRQETQYF.

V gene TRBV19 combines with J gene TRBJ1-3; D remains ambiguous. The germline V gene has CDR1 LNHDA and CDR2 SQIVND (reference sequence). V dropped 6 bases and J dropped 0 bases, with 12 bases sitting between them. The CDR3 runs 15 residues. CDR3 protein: CASSTEAISGNTIYF. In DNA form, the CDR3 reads TGTGCCAGTAGCACCGAAGCCATCTCTGGAAACACCATATATTTT.

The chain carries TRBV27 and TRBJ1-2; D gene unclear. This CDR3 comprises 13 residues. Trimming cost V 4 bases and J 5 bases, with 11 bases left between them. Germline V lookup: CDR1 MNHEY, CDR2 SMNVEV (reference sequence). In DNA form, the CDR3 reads TGTGCCAGCAGTTCCTCGGGCCGATATGGCTACACCTTC. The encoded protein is CASSSSGRYGYTF.

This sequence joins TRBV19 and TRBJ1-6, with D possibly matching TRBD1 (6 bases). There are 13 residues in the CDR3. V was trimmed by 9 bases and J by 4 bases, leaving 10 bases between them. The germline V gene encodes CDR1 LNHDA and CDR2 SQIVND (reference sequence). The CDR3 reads CASSGAYNSPLHF. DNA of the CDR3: TGTGCCAGCTCAGGGGCGTATAATTCACCCCTCCACTTT.

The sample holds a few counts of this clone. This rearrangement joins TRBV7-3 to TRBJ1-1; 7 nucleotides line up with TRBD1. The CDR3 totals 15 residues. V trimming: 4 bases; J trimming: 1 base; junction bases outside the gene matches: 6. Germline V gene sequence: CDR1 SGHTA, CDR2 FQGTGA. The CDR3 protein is CASSSEGQSNTEAFF. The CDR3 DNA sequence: TGTGCCAGCAGCTCTGAGGGACAGTCGAACACTGAAGCTTTCTTT.